These 9 T cell receptor beta chains came from one sample sequenced in a study of blood T cell repertoires in COVID-19. The data were produced by immunoSEQ multiplex PCR, yet TCRdb's version contains in-frame clones alone and is incomplete. This sample carries 110,000 or so clones, 75% to 90% of them seen once, and the ten largest clones take just over 5.5%. The specimen was peripheral blood. The source of these receptors is a woman in her sixties or seventies with COVID-19, enrolled during active disease.

J is TRBJ1-1 and V is TRBV11-2; possibly TRBD1 for D (6 bases). CDR1 SGHAT and CDR2 FQNNGV come from the germline V gene. Trimming cost V 3 bases and J 1 base, with 12 bases left between them. The CDR3 sequence is 15 residues long. Here the CDR3 reads CASSFRGGGNTEAFF. The CDR3 nucleotides are TGTGCCAGCAGCTTCAGGGGAGGGGGGAACACTGAAGCTTTCTTT. Combining the CDR3 with reference TRBV11-2 and TRBJ1-1 gives the whole variable domain EAGVAQSPRYKIIEKRQSVAFWCNPISGHATLYWYQQILGQGPKLLIQFQNNGVVDDSQLPKDRFSAERLKGVDSTLKIQPAKLEDSAVYLCASSFRGGGNTEAFFGQGTRLTVV.

The V call is TRBV25-1, the J call TRBJ2-1; 11 bases map to TRBD2. The CDR3 extends over 16 amino acids. Germline loops: CDR1 MGHDK, CDR2 SYGVNS. V shed 1 base and J 8 bases; nucleotides not matched to a gene: 7. The CDR3 sequence: CASSESTSGDTYEQFF. The CDR3 DNA reads TGTGCCAGCAGTGAATCGACTAGCGGGGATACGTATGAGCAGTTCTTC.

The chain employs TRBV7-9 and TRBJ2-3; D call uncertain. CDR1 is SEHNR, CDR2 FQNEAQ, per germline (reference sequence). Trimming stripped 5 bases from V and 0 bases from J, with 12 bases between. The length of the CDR3 is 15 residues. The chain's CDR3 is CASSRLSSSTDTQYF. The CDR3 DNA reads as TGTGCCAGCAGCCGACTGTCTAGTAGCACAGATACGCAGTATTTT.

This clone was observed many times. The rearrangement joins TRBV5-1 to TRBJ2-7; 12 nucleotides line up with TRBD2. The V and J ends lost 6 bases and 9 bases, in that order; junction bases with no gene match: 10. The CDR3 sequence is 14 residues long. Germline V CDR1 and CDR2: SGHRS, YFSETQ. CDR3 sequence reads: CASTELAGGAVQYF. In nucleotides, the CDR3 is TGCGCCAGCACTGAACTAGCGGGGGGCGCCGTGCAGTACTTC.

The J gene is TRBJ1-2, the V gene TRBV9; perhaps TRBD1 as D (6 bases). Germline loops: CDR1 SGDLS, CDR2 YYNGEE. CDR3 length: 15 amino acids. Trimming left V 4 bases short and J 4 bases short, with 17 bases between. The CDR3 DNA is TGTGCCAGCAGCACCTCAGGGGCAGGTGGCTATGGCTACACCTTC. It translates to CASSTSGAGGYGYTF. The variable domain in full, with the rest retrieved from reference TRBV9 and TRBJ1-2, is DSGVTQTPKHLITATGQRVTLRCSPRSGDLSVYWYQQSLDQGLQFLIQYYNGEERAKGNILERFSAQQFPDLHSELNLSSLELGDSALYFCASSTSGAGGYGYTFGSGTRLTVV.

V and J are TRBV2 and TRBJ1-6, with D possibly TRBD1 on 5 matching bases. There are 17 residues in the CDR3. Trimming pared 3 bases from V and 4 bases from J, leaving 16 bases between. Germline V gives CDR1 SNHLY, CDR2 FYNNEI. In nucleotides, the CDR3 is TGTGCCAGCAGTGATCCGACAGATGAAGCTTATAATTCACCCCTCCACTTT. Protein product: CASSDPTDEAYNSPLHF.

V and J are TRBV4-3 and TRBJ1-2; D possibly corresponds to TRBD1 (6 bases). Germline CDR1 LGHNA, CDR2 YSLEER. Trimming pared 4 bases from V and 7 bases from J, leaving 25 bases between. This CDR3 contains 17 residues. CDR3 sequence (DNA): TGCGCCAGCAGCCGGACCCAACAGGGTGCCCCCCTAGTTGGCTACACCTTC. The encoded protein is CASSRTQQGAPLVGYTF.

V is TRBV5-1 and J is TRBJ2-7; D might be TRBD2 (6 bases). The germline V and J ends were trimmed by 4 bases and 3 bases, with 8 bases remaining between them. The CDR3 runs to 12 residues. The germline gives CDR1 SGHRS, CDR2 YFSETQ. This chain's CDR3 is CASSAGSYEQYF. CDR3 bases: TGCGCCAGCAGCGCCGGGAGCTACGAGCAGTACTTC.

The chain links TRBV6-5 to TRBJ1-1; D remains unclear. The CDR3 is made up of 12 amino acids. Trimming took 5 bases from V and 2 from J, leaving 6 bases between them. Germline CDR1 and CDR2: MNHEY and SVGAGI. The CDR3 DNA reads TGTGCCAGCAGTAGACTTAACACTGAAGCTTTCTTT. Protein product: CASSRLNTEAFF.